This TCR beta chain was sequenced in a study of T-cell memory formation after mild COVID-19. Study-level findings and limits: There were some responding clones in pre-infection memory, which suggested that cross-reactive memory had joined.

This CDR3 has 15 amino acids. With V trimmed by 6 bases and J by 8 bases, 13 bases remained unmatched. In germline, CDR1 is MNHEY, CDR2 SMNVEV (reference sequence). TCRdb reprocessed the 5' RACE reads via MiXCR and lists one record per CDR3 protein. The sample contains more than 350,000 distinct CDR3 sequences, about 15% of which appear only once. About this clonotype: Its specificity is unknown.

The sample taken for sequencing was PBMCs or a T cell subset sorted from them (not recorded which). The source of this sequence is a man aged 18 to 29 who had mild COVID-19 (a few samples of this study predate the infection). Cell type and time point are not known. This chain links TRBV27 with TRBJ2-3, with 8 bases identical to TRBD2. The CDR3 nucleotides are TGTGCCAGCAGGAGTAGCGGGGAACCGGGCGCTACGCAGTATTTT. Translated, it gives CASRSSGEPGATQYF.